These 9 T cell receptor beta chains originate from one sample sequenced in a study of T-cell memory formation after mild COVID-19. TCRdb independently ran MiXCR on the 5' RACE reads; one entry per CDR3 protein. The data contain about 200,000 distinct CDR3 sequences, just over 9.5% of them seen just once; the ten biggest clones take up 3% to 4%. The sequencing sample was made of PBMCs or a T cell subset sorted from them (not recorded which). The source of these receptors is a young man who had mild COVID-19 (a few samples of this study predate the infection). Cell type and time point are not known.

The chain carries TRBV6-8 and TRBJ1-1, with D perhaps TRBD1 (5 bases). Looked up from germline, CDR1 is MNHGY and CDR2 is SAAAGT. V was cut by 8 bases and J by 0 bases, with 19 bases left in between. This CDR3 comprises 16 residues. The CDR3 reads CASAATVPRVNTEAFF. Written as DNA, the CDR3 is TGTGCCAGCGCCGCGACAGTACCCCGGGTGAACACTGAAGCTTTCTTT.

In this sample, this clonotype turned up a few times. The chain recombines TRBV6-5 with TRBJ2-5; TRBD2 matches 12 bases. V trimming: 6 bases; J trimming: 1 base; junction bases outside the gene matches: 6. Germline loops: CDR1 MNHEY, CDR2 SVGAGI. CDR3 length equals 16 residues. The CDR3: CASRSLAGGTQETQYF. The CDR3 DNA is TGTGCCAGCAGGTCGCTAGCGGGGGGGACCCAAGAGACCCAGTACTTC.

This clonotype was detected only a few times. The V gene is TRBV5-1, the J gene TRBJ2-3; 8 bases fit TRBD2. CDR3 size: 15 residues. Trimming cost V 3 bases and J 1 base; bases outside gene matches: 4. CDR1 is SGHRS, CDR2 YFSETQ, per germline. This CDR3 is CASSSGGLGTDTQYF. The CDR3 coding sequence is TGCGCCAGCAGCTCGGGGGGGCTGGGCACAGATACGCAGTATTTT. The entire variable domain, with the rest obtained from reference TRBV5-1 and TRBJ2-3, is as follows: KAGVTQTPRYLIKTRGQQVTLSCSPISGHRSVSWYQQTPGQGLQFLFEYFSETQRNKGNFPGRFSGRQFSNSRSEMNVSTLELGDSALYLCASSSGGLGTDTQYFGPGTRLTVL.

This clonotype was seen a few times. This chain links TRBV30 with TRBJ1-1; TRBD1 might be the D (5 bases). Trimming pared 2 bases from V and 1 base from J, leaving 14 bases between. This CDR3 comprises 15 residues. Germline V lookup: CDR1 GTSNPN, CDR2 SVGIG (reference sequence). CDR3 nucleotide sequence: TGTGCCTGGAGTCTCCGGGGGGGGTCGAACACTGAAGCTTTCTTT. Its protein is CAWSLRGGSNTEAFF.

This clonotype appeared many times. The CDR3 DNA reads TGCAGTGCTAATCCCCCCCGGGGGGGTCAGACCCAGTACTTC. It codes for CSANPPRGGQTQYF. The chain couples TRBV20-1 to TRBJ2-5, with 8 bases fitting TRBD2. Trimming cost V 4 bases and J 6 bases; bases outside gene matches: 10. The CDR3 sequence is 14 residues long. Germline V gene data show CDR1 as DFQATT and CDR2 as SNEGSKA (reference sequence).

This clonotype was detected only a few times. The CDR3 here is CASSLTGDGANVLTF. The CDR3 nucleotides read TGTGCCAGCAGCCTTACAGGGGATGGGGCCAACGTCCTGACTTTC. This chain connects TRBV7-2 to TRBJ2-6, with 7 bases lining up with TRBD1. Unmatched junction bases numbered 4, after V lost 5 bases and J lost 3 bases. The CDR3 contains 15 residues. Germline-derived CDR1 and CDR2 are SGHTA and FQGNSA.

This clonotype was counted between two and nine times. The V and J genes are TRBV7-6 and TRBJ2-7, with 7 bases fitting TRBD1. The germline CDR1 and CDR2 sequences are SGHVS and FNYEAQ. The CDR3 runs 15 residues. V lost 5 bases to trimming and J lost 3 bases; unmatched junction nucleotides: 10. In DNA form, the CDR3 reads TGTGCCAGCAGCAACGGGGACAGTTTCGGCTACGAGCAGTACTTC. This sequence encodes CASSNGDSFGYEQYF.

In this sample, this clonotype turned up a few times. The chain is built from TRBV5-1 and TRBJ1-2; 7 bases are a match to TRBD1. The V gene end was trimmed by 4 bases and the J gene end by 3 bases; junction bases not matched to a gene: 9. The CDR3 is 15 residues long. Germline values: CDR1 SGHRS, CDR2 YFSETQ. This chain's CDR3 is CASSPGQTLHYGYTF. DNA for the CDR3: TGCGCCAGCAGCCCGGGACAGACCTTGCACTATGGCTACACCTTC.

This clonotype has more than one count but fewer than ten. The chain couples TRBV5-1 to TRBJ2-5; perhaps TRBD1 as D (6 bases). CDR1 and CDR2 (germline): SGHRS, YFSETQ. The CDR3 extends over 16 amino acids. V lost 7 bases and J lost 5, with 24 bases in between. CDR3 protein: CASSSRASGAGETQYF. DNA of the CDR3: TGCGCCAGCTCCTCAAGGGCCTCAGGGGCTGGTGAGACCCAGTACTTC.